This entry describes one TCR beta chain. Its antigen is unknown. This entry belongs to a study of PD-1 blockade in classical Hodgkin lymphoma. Across the whole study: Intravenous delivery of nivolumab at 3 mg/kg to patients occurred every 2 weeks.

Some clones are missing from TCRdb's copy, which holds only in-frame ones; the method was immunoSEQ multiplex PCR. Of around 21,000 clones listed, around 76% are singletons. The ends were cut back, 4 bases at V and 8 bases at J, with 6 bases in the middle. The CDR3 is 12 amino acids. Per the germline V gene, CDR1 is LNHDA and CDR2 is SQIVND (reference sequence). Study-wide findings and caveats: Baseline diversity in complete responders resembled that of newly diagnosed patients. The CD4+ diversity rise by C4D1 was clearest in complete responders.

This sample's time point: cycle 4 day 1 (C4D1), after less than seven weeks of nivolumab. There was relapse after autologous stem cell transplantation in every patient, and there was variation in brentuximab vedotin exposure. The TCR comes from a human donor with classical Hodgkin lymphoma. The chain links TRBV19 to TRBJ1-6; no definite D call. The sequenced sample was peripheral blood mononuclear cells (PBMCs), obtained before the fourth cycle of nivolumab. CDR3 protein: CASSTLDSPLHF. The CDR3 DNA reads TGTGCCAGTAGTACCTTAGATTCACCCCTCCACTTT.